This TCR beta chain comes out of a study of control samples from healthy donors and cancer patients. Only in-frame clones appear in the TCRdb table, and some are missing; sequencing was by immunoSEQ multiplex PCR. This table has about 140,000 clones, approximately 94% appearing once. This clone has a single count. CDR1 is PRHDT, CDR2 FYEKMQ, per germline (reference sequence). The CDR3 has 16 residues. The V end was cut by 3 bases, the J end by 6 bases, with 18 bases between. The source of this sequence is a man between 35 and 55 years old in good health. Input material: blood. The V gene is TRBV13, the J gene TRBJ2-1, with D maybe TRBD2 (6 bases). In nucleotides, the CDR3 is TGTGCCAGCAGCTTGCCCCCGGGCGGGGTTTCCAATGAGCAGTTCTTC. It is translated as CASSLPPGGVSNEQFF. Looking up the rest from reference TRBV13 and TRBJ2-1 gives the full variable domain: AAGVIQSPRHLIKEKRETATLKCYPIPRHDTVYWYQQGPGQDPQFLISFYEKMQSDKGSIPDRFSAQQFSDYHSELNMSSLELGDSALYFCASSLPPGGVSNEQFFGPGTRLTVL.